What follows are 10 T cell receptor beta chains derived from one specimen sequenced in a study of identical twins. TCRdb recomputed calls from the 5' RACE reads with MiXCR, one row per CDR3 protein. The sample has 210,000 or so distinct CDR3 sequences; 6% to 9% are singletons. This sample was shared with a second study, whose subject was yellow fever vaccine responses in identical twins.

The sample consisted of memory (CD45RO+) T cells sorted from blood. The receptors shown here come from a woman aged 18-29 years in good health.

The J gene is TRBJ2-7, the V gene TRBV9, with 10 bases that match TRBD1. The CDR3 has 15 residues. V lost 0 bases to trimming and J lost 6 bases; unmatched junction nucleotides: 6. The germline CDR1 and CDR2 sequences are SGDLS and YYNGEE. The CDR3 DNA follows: TGTGCCAGCAGCGTAGGTCCGGACAGGGGGAGCGAGCAGTACTTC. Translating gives CASSVGPDRGSEQYF.

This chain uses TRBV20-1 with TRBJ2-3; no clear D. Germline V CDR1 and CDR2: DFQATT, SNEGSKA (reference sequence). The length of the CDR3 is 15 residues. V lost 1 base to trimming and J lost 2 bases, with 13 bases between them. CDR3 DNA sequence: TGCAGTGCTAGAGTTGACGAGTTTGACACAGATACGCAGTATTTT. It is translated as CSARVDEFDTDTQYF.

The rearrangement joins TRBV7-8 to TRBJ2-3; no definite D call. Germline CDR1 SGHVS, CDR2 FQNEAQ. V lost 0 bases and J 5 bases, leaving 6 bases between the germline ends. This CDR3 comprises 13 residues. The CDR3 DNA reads TGTGCCAGCAGCTTAGCGCTGAGAGATACGCAGTATTTT. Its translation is CASSLALRDTQYF.

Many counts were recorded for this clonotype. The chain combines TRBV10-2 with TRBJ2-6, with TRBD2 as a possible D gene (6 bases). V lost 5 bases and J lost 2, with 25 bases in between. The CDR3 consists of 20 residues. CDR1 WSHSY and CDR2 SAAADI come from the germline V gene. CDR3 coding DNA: TGCGCCAGCAGTAGGTACGGATCTGGCTCGGGGGAAACTGGGGCCAACGTCCTGACTTTC. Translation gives CASSRYGSGSGETGANVLTF.

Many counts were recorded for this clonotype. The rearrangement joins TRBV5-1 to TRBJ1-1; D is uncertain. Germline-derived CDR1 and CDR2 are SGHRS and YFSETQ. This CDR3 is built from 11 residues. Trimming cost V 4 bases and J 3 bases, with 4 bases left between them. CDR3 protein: CASSTDTEAFF. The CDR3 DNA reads TGCGCCAGCAGCACCGACACTGAAGCTTTCTTT. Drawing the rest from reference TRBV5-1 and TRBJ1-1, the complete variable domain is KAGVTQTPRYLIKTRGQQVTLSCSPISGHRSVSWYQQTPGQGLQFLFEYFSETQRNKGNFPGRFSGRQFSNSRSEMNVSTLELGDSALYLCASSTDTEAFFGQGTRLTVV.

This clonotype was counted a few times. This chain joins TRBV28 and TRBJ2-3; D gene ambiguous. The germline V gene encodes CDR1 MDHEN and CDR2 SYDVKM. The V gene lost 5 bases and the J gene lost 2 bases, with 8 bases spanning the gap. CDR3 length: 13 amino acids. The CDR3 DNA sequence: TGTGCCAGCAGTCGGACCAACACAGATACGCAGTATTTT. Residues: CASSRTNTDTQYF.

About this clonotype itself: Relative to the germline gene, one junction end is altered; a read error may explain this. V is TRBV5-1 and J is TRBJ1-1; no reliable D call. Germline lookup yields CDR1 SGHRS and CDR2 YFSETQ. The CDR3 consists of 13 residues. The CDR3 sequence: CASSLTPGTEAYF. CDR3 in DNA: TGCGCCAGCAGCTTGACACCGGGCACTGAAGCTTACTTT.

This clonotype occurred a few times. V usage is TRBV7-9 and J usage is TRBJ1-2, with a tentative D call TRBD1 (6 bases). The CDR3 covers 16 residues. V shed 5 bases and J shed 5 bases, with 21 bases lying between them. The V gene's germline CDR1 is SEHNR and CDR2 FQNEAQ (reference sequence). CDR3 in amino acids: CASSPPEGGRRYGYTF. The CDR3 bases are TGTGCCAGCAGCCCCCCCGAGGGGGGTCGGCGGTATGGCTACACCTTC.

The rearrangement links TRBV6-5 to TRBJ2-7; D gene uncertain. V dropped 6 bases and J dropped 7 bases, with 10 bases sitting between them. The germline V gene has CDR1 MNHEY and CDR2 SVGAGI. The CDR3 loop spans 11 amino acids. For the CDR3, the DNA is TGTGCCAGCAGCCCTTGTTGGGAGCAGTACTTC. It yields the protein CASSPCWEQYF.

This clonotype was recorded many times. The CDR3 sequence: CSVAHNEQFF. For the CDR3, the DNA is TGCAGCGTTGCACACAATGAGCAGTTCTTC. V and J are TRBV29-1 and TRBJ2-1, with D hard to call. V shed 4 bases and J shed 5 bases, with 3 bases lying between them. Germline-derived CDR1 and CDR2 are SQVTM and ANQGSEA. CDR3 length: 10 residues.